This is a list of T cell receptor beta chains from one sample in a study of cytomegalovirus exposure and HLA in healthy donors. Sequencing was performed with immunoSEQ multiplex PCR; in TCRdb, only in-frame clones are kept and a portion is missing. The repertoire holds around 200,000 clones, about 84% seen once, with 3% to 4% in the top ten. Sequenced input: PBMCs. The receptor set was obtained from a man aged 50-60 years in good health and CMV-seronegative. Each CDR3 is given with its conserved first and last residue. Each record gives: V gene, J gene, D gene, clone size, CDR3 DNA, CDR3 protein. The D gene is left open where the match is weak. Clone size is not always given. Where it is, it says once, few, many or a class for expanded clones.

TRBV2,TRBJ1-1,TRBD1,.,TGTGCCAGCAGCGCCCGCAGGGGGGAGACTGAAGCTTTCTTT,CASSARRGETEAFF
TRBV4-3,TRBJ2-2,TRBD1,.,TGCGCCAGCAGCCAAGAGTCCGGGACAGGGGGCACCGGGGAGCTGTTTTTT,CASSQESGTGGTGELFF
TRBV4-3,TRBJ2-2,TRBD1,few,TGCGCCAGCAGCCAAGATAACCCAGGGGGCACCGGGGAGCTGTTTTTT,CASSQDNPGGTGELFF
TRBV7-8,TRBJ2-5,TRBD2,.,TGTGCCAGCAGCTTGTTAGCGGGGGGCCAAGAGACCCAGTACTTC,CASSLLAGGQETQYF
TRBV5-1,TRBJ2-3,.,.,TGCGCCAGCAGCTTGTCGCCTACGAGGGGCACAGATACGCAGTATTTT,CASSLSPTRGTDTQYF
TRBV29-1,TRBJ2-6,.,.,TGCAGCGTTTCGGGGGACTCTGGGGCCAACGTCCTGACTTTC,CSVSGDSGANVLTF
TRBV6-1,TRBJ1-2,.,.,TGTGCCAGCAGTCTTGGTTGGAGCAACTATGGCTACACCTTC,CASSLGWSNYGYTF
TRBV9,TRBJ1-6,TRBD1,.,TGTGCCAGCAGCGTCCTGGGACAGTATAATTCACCCCTCCACTTT,CASSVLGQYNSPLHF
TRBV9,TRBJ2-1,.,.,TGTGCCAGCAGCGTTACATCCCTGTCCGATGAGCAGTTCTTC,CASSVTSLSDEQFF
TRBV7-9,TRBJ2-1,.,.,TGTTCCAGCAGCCCTCGACTAGGAGGGTACTCCTACAATGAGCAGTTCTTC,CSSSPRLGGYSYNEQFF
TRBV12-5,TRBJ1-4,.,.,TGTGCTAGTGGTTTGGGGGGATGGAGGGAGAATAATGAAAAACTGTTTTTT,CASGLGGWRENNEKLFF
TRBV7-2,TRBJ2-3,TRBD1,few,TGTGCCAGCAGCCTATCCCAGGGGGCAGATACGCAGTATTTT,CASSLSQGADTQYF
TRBV7-9,TRBJ1-1,.,.,TGTGCCAGCAGCTTAGCGCAGGAGGTTGAAGCTTTCTTT,CASSLAQEVEAFF
TRBV5-1,TRBJ2-3,.,.,TGCGCCAGCAGCTTGGCCTTAGGACTAATGTTCACAGATACGCAGTATTTT,CASSLALGLMFTDTQYF
TRBV27,TRBJ2-7,.,.,TGTGTCAGCAGTTCCTGGGGATCAGGGGGACTCTACGAGCAGTACTTC,CVSSSWGSGGLYEQYF
TRBV29-1,TRBJ1-5,TRBD1,once,TGCAGCGTTGATACAGGGGGCAATCAGCCCCAGCATTTT,CSVDTGGNQPQHF
TRBV10-3,TRBJ2-3,.,.,TGTGCCATCAGGGGCAGCGGGCCAGTCGCCGATACGCAGTATTTT,CAIRGSGPVADTQYF
TRBV13,TRBJ2-1,TRBD2,.,TGTGCCAGCAGCCCGGGGGGAATTGGGGAGCAGTTCTTC,CASSPGGIGEQFF
TRBV2,TRBJ1-5,.,.,TGTGCCAGCAGACCCGACAACAGCAATCAGCCCCAGCATTTT,CASRPDNSNQPQHF
TRBV13,TRBJ2-7,TRBD1,.,TGTGCCAGCAGCTTGGAACAGGGGGCTACCTACGAGCAGTACTTC,CASSLEQGATYEQYF
TRBV2,TRBJ1-4,TRBD1,.,TGTGCCAGCAGTGAAGCGGGGACAGAGAATGAAAAACTGTTTTTT,CASSEAGTENEKLFF
TRBV7-9,TRBJ2-2,TRBD1,.,TGTTCCAGCAGCGACGACAGGGGACTCACCGGGGAGCTGTTTTTT,CSSSDDRGLTGELFF
TRBV19,TRBJ1-2,TRBD1,once,TGTGCCAGTAGTATACCGGGACAGGGGGCGCATGCGGCTGGAGGTGGCTACACCTTC,CASSIPGQGAHAAGGGYTF
TRBV5-8,TRBJ2-4,.,.,TGTGCCAGTTCCGTAGGAGGCGCCAAAAACATTCAGTACTTC,CASSVGGAKNIQYF
TRBV6-5,TRBJ1-2,.,.,TGTGCCAGCAGTTACTTCGAGGGAGGTAACTATGGCTACACCTTC,CASSYFEGGNYGYTF
TRBV27,TRBJ2-7,TRBD1,.,TGTGCCAGCAGTTGGGACAGGGGCTCCTACGAGCAGTACTTC,CASSWDRGSYEQYF
TRBV5-1,TRBJ2-7,.,.,TGCGCCAGCAGCTTGACAGAGGGCTACGAGCAGTACTTC,CASSLTEGYEQYF
TRBV7-2,TRBJ1-1,TRBD1,.,TGTGCCAGCAGCCCGGACAGGGGAGGAACTGAAGCTTTCTTT,CASSPDRGGTEAFF
TRBV25-1,TRBJ1-2,.,.,TGTGCCAGCAGTGAATATAACGAGATTGGGGCCTATGGCTACACCTTC,CASSEYNEIGAYGYTF
TRBV7-9,TRBJ1-1,TRBD1,.,TGTGCCAGCAGCCCCCGGGACAGACTTCTGGGCTCTGAAGCTTTCTTT,CASSPRDRLLGSEAFF
TRBV10-2,TRBJ2-7,.,.,TGCGCCAGCAAGGACTCGAGCTCCTACGAGCAGTACTTC,CASKDSSSYEQYF
TRBV19,TRBJ1-1,.,once,TGTGCCAGTAGTATAGTGACGGGGTTGGGATCTGAAGCTTTCTTT,CASSIVTGLGSEAFF
TRBV7-9,TRBJ1-4,TRBD1,.,TGTGCCAGCAGCTTAACGGGACAGGGTCGGGAAAAACTGTTTTTT,CASSLTGQGREKLFF
TRBV4-1,TRBJ2-5,.,.,TGCGCCAGCAGCCCAGGACTGACAGAGACCCAGTACTTC,CASSPGLTETQYF
TRBV13,TRBJ2-7,TRBD2,.,TGTGCCAGCAGCCTGGGGACTAGCGGGGCAGGAACCTACGAGCAGTACTTC,CASSLGTSGAGTYEQYF
TRBV9,TRBJ1-2,.,.,TGTGCCAGCAGCGTGGGGGGTATTGACTACACCTTC,CASSVGGIDYTF
TRBV19,TRBJ1-6,.,.,TGTGCCAGTAGTAGCAGATATAATTCACCCCTCCACTTT,CASSSRYNSPLHF
TRBV2,TRBJ2-7,.,.,TGTGCCAGCAGTGAATCCGGGGGAACCTACGAGCAGTACTTC,CASSESGGTYEQYF
TRBV2,TRBJ2-7,.,.,TGTGCCGGCGGCGACAGGGAGCAGTACTTC,CAGGDREQYF
TRBV2,TRBJ1-3,TRBD1,.,TGTGCCAGCAGAATCGGACAGGGCGCTGGAAACACCATATATTTT,CASRIGQGAGNTIYF
TRBV7-9,TRBJ2-7,.,.,TGTGCCAGTGGGGGCTCTGCCGAGCAGTACTTC,CASGGSAEQYF
TRBV18,TRBJ2-2,TRBD1,.,TGTGCCAGCTCACCAGGGAAGGGACAGTTCACCGGGGAGCTGTTTTTT,CASSPGKGQFTGELFF
TRBV15,TRBJ2-1,TRBD2,.,TGTGCCACCAGCACAGACGGGGGGGCCGGTGAGCAGTTCTTC,CATSTDGGAGEQFF
TRBV5-6,TRBJ2-7,TRBD1,once,TGTGCCAGCAGCGGGCCGGACAGGGGAAACTCCTACGAGCAGTACTTC,CASSGPDRGNSYEQYF
TRBV29-1,TRBJ2-1,.,.,TGCAGCGGTTCCGAGGGAGGTGAGCAGTTCTTC,CSGSEGGEQFF
TRBV19,TRBJ1-4,.,.,TGTGCCAGTAGTATTGAAAGGGGGACTAATGAAAAACTGTTTTTT,CASSIERGTNEKLFF
TRBV2,TRBJ1-5,.,.,TGTGCCAGCGAGAGTCCCGGGGGCAATCAGCCCCAGCATTTT,CASESPGGNQPQHF
TRBV9,TRBJ1-6,TRBD1,.,TGTGCCAGCAGCATTGGGACAGGTCTAGGTTCACCCCTCCACTTT,CASSIGTGLGSPLHF
TRBV7-9,TRBJ2-7,TRBD2,.,TGTTCCAGCAGCCGCCTTCGGGCCCGCGGGGGTTCCTACGAGCAGTACTTC,CSSSRLRARGGSYEQYF
TRBV6-5,TRBJ1-1,TRBD1,few,TGTGCCAGCAGAAGGGACAGGGCGAACACTGAAGCTTTCTTT,CASRRDRANTEAFF
TRBV19,TRBJ1-2,TRBD1,.,TGTGCCAGTAGTACCACCTTTGACAGGGCTGGCTACACCTTC,CASSTTFDRAGYTF
TRBV6-5,TRBJ2-1,.,.,TGTGCCAGCAGTTATGGGGAGTCCTACAATGAGCAGTTCTTC,CASSYGESYNEQFF
TRBV2,TRBJ2-2,TRBD1,.,TGTGCCAGCCACCGGACAGGGGCGAACACCGGGGAGCTGTTTTTT,CASHRTGANTGELFF
TRBV7-9,TRBJ2-2,.,.,TGTTCCAGCAGCTTAGCTGGGAGGAACACCGGGGAGCTGTTTTTT,CSSSLAGRNTGELFF
TRBV6-5,TRBJ1-6,TRBD1,.,TGTGCCAGCAGTTACTCGGGACAGGCCTTCTATTCACCCCTCCACTTT,CASSYSGQAFYSPLHF